These T cell receptor beta chains were read from a single sample in a study of blood T cell repertoires in COVID-19. The data were produced by immunoSEQ multiplex PCR, yet TCRdb's version contains in-frame clones alone and is incomplete. Of fewer than 150,000 clones listed, 85% are singletons. Sequencing was done on a sample of peripheral blood. These receptors all stem from a man aged 45-65 years with acute or convalescent COVID-19. The CDR3 runs from the conserved cysteine through the conserved F or W. D genes are given only for firm matches. Clone size is not always given. Where it is, it says once, few, many or a class for expanded clones.

.,TRBV6-5,TRBJ1-2,.,CASRPGGLANYGYTF,TGTGCCAGCAGGCCGGGGGGGTTAGCTAACTATGGCTACACCTTC
.,TRBV11-3,TRBJ1-3,TRBD1,CASSPGTGGSTIYF,TGTGCCAGCAGCCCCGGGACAGGGGGCAGCACCATATATTTT
.,TRBV10-3,TRBJ1-1,.,CAISESRGLNTEAFF,TGTGCCATCAGTGAGTCTCGGGGTTTGAACACTGAAGCTTTCTTT
once,TRBV5-4,TRBJ2-5,TRBD2,CASSLSASGSGTQYF,TGTGCCAGCAGCTTGTCGGCTAGCGGGAGTGGGACCCAGTACTTC
.,TRBV6-5,TRBJ2-1,TRBD2,CASLPGGAKNNEQFF,TGTGCCAGCCTTCCCGGGGGGGCGAAGAACAATGAGCAGTTCTTC
.,TRBV28,TRBJ1-5,.,CASSLSGGNQPQHF,TGTGCCAGCAGTTTATCGGGGGGCAATCAGCCCCAGCATTTT
.,TRBV5-1,TRBJ2-5,TRBD2,CASSLGLATQTQYF,TGCGCCAGCAGCTTGGGACTAGCGACTCAGACCCAGTACTTC
.,TRBV7-9,TRBJ2-5,TRBD2,CASSLIVASGVETQYF,TGTGCCAGCAGCTTAATCGTTGCTAGCGGGGTAGAGACCCAGTACTTC
few,TRBV14,TRBJ1-1,.,CASSQLYGVGEVAFF,TGTGCCAGCAGCCAACTGTATGGGGTAGGGGAGGTAGCTTTCTTT
.,TRBV19,TRBJ1-2,.,CASSIPGGGDYGYTF,TGTGCCAGTAGTATTCCTGGCGGGGGAGACTATGGCTACACCTTC
.,TRBV19,TRBJ1-1,TRBD1,CASSIQAGGLGTEAFF,TGTGCCAGTAGTATACAGGCAGGGGGCTTGGGCACTGAAGCTTTCTTT
once,TRBV19,TRBJ2-7,.,CASRDGSSYEQYF,TGTGCCAGCCGCGACGGGAGCTCCTACGAGCAGTACTTC
few,TRBV30,TRBJ1-6,TRBD1,CAWNLGQKNSPLHF,TGTGCCTGGAATCTGGGACAGAAAAATTCACCCCTCCACTTT
.,TRBV28,TRBJ1-5,.,CASSEMDRPYSNQPQHF,TGTGCCAGCAGTGAAATGGACAGACCCTATAGCAATCAGCCCCAGCATTTT
few,TRBV11-3,TRBJ2-5,.,CASSRGTTQETQYF,TGTGCCAGCAGCCGTGGGACAACCCAAGAGACCCAGTACTTC
.,TRBV3-1/TRBV3-2,TRBJ2-2,.,CASSLSEGGRRELFF,TGTGCCAGCAGCCTATCAGAGGGGGGGCGGCGGGAGCTGTTTTTT
.,TRBV3-1/TRBV3-2,TRBJ1-2,.,CASSPQARNYGYTF,TGTGCCAGCAGTCCACAGGCTAGGAACTATGGCTACACCTTC
.,TRBV5-1,TRBJ1-1,.,CASSNGGTNTEAFF,TGCGCCAGCAGTAATGGGGGGACGAACACTGAAGCTTTCTTT
.,TRBV4-1,TRBJ2-3,.,CASSQPGDDTQYF,TGCGCCAGCAGCCAACCAGGGGACGATACGCAGTATTTT
.,TRBV15,TRBJ1-5,.,CATSRDSSFGYSNQPQHF,TGTGCCACCAGCAGAGATTCCTCCTTCGGGTATAGCAATCAGCCCCAGCATTTT
.,TRBV10-2,TRBJ2-1,TRBD1,CASMRGQGAVNEQFF,TGCGCCAGCATGAGGGGACAGGGGGCCGTCAATGAGCAGTTCTTC
few,TRBV4-1,TRBJ1-5,.,CASSQSGIQPQHF,TGCGCCAGCAGCCAATCAGGGATTCAGCCCCAGCATTTT